The 8 T cell receptor beta chains reported below all come from one sample, sequenced in a study of blood T cell repertoires in COVID-19. Sequencing was performed with immunoSEQ multiplex PCR; in TCRdb, only in-frame clones are kept and a portion is missing. The table includes 400,000 or so clones, around 87% detected once. The sample comprised PBMCs or T cells enriched from blood (not recorded which). These receptors all stem from a man aged 40-49 years in a cohort exposed to, infected with or recovered from COVID-19 (not recorded which).

The chain employs TRBV27 and TRBJ1-3; D perhaps matches TRBD1 (5 bases). Trimming left V 5 bases short and J 2 bases short, with 25 bases between. Germline V gene data show CDR1 as MNHEY and CDR2 as SMNVEV (reference sequence). The CDR3 is 19 residues long. CDR3 protein: CASSPWGSQFDGTGNTIYF. In DNA form, the CDR3 reads TGTGCCAGCAGTCCCTGGGGCAGCCAGTTTGACGGAACTGGAAACACCATATATTTT.

V and J are TRBV4-1 and TRBJ2-3, with 7 nucleotides matching TRBD2. The CDR3 extends over 17 amino acids. Unmatched junction bases numbered 9, after V lost 1 base and J lost 2 bases. Germline CDR1 is MGHRA and CDR2 is YSYEKL. This chain's CDR3 is CASSQGPSGAFTDTQYF. The CDR3 DNA sequence: TGCGCCAGCAGCCAAGGCCCCAGCGGGGCATTCACAGATACGCAGTATTTT.

The V gene is TRBV6-6, the J gene TRBJ2-1; 7 nucleotides agree with TRBD2. This CDR3 contains 15 residues. The V segment lost 10 bases and the J segment 1 base; nucleotides outside the gene matches: 10. Germline V lookup: CDR1 MNHNY, CDR2 SVGAGI (reference sequence). CDR3 nucleotide sequence: TGTGCCACGAGGGGTTACGGGGGGTCCTACAATGAGCAGTTCTTC. Amino acid sequence: CATRGYGGSYNEQFF.

The genes are TRBV7-9 and TRBJ2-5; 7 bases map to TRBD2. Germline V gene sequence: CDR1 SEHNR, CDR2 FQNEAQ (reference sequence). V trimming: 5 bases; J trimming: 0 bases; junction bases outside the gene matches: 3. This CDR3 is 14 amino acids long. CDR3 region: CASSKLANQETQYF. CDR3 in DNA: TGTGCCAGCAGCAAACTAGCGAACCAAGAGACCCAGTACTTC.

The chain recombines TRBV11-2 with TRBJ1-1, with D unclear. The CDR3 has 12 residues. With 6 bases removed from V and 8 bases from J, the gap between germline ends came to 13 bases. From germline, CDR1 is SGHAT and CDR2 FQNNGV. CDR3 loop: CASSPTRVEAFF. The CDR3 DNA reads TGTGCCAGCAGTCCCACACGGGTCGAAGCTTTCTTT.

This rearrangement joins TRBV3-1 (or the pseudogene TRBV3-2) to TRBJ1-1, with a tentative D call TRBD1 (5 bases). Germline V gene data show CDR1 as LGHDT and CDR2 as YNNKEL (reference sequence). The CDR3 totals 15 residues. V lost 1 base and J lost 0, with 9 bases in between. This CDR3 is CASSQAGALNTEAFF. In DNA form, the CDR3 reads TGTGCCAGCAGCCAAGCTGGGGCCTTGAACACTGAAGCTTTCTTT.

V and J are TRBV7-9 and TRBJ1-4; the D is unclear. Germline CDR1 SEHNR, CDR2 FQNEAQ (reference sequence). The V end was cut by 3 bases, the J end by 8 bases, with 10 bases between. The CDR3 is made up of 13 amino acids. CDR3 nucleotides: TGTGCCAGCAGCTTTGGACTTATGGAAAAACTGTTTTTT. Translating it yields CASSFGLMEKLFF.

This clone appeared a single time. The rearrangement uses TRBV14 and TRBJ2-7, with TRBD2 identical over 13 bases. Losses at the gene ends were 4 bases for V and 0 bases for J; bases not matched to a gene: 6. Germline lookup yields CDR1 SGHDN and CDR2 FVKESK. This CDR3 has 17 amino acids. CDR3 DNA: TGTGCCAGCAGCCTGGGGACTAGCGGGACAATCTCCTACGAGCAGTACTTC. Its protein product is CASSLGTSGTISYEQYF. Complete variable domain (other parts from reference TRBV14 and TRBJ2-7): EAGVTQFPSHSVIEKGQTVTLRCDPISGHDNLYWYRRVMGKEIKFLLHFVKESKQDESGMPNNRFLAERTGGTYSTLKVQPAELEDSGVYFCASSLGTSGTISYEQYFGPGTRLTVT.